Below, one T cell receptor beta chain is given with its context. The antigen remains unidentified. This sample was taken from a study of cytomegalovirus exposure and HLA in healthy donors. Findings and limits, study-wide: Rare TCR sequences predominated, though certain public TCRs were found in many donors. High sensitivity and specificity were reportedly achieved when the classifier diagnosed cytomegalovirus status.

TCRdb's copy holds only in-frame clones and misses some; the assay was immunoSEQ multiplex PCR. The sample shows some 98,000 clones, around nine tenths of them seen only once. The donors were part of the roughly 130-subject validation cohort, which stood apart from the roughly 670-subject first cohort. Germline V gives CDR1 SQVTM, CDR2 ANQGSEA. The CDR3 has 11 residues. V dropped 6 bases and J dropped 6 bases, with 9 bases sitting between them. The rearrangement joins TRBV29-1 to TRBJ2-1, with D possibly being TRBD2 (6 bases). Specimen: PBMCs. The sequence derives from a woman aged 30 to 39 in good health and CMV-seronegative. The CDR3 spells CSVRRGNEQFF. The CDR3 nucleotides are TGCAGCGTCAGGAGGGGCAATGAGCAGTTCTTC.